This TCR beta chain was documented in a study of beta chain features in type 1 diabetes. About the study: Healthy donors and patients showed comparable age, gender and cell yields. Study conclusions and caveats: There were fewer insertions and more deletions at the VDJ junctions of type 1 diabetes patients.

As concerns this clone: Its specificity is not known.

All sorted populations exceeded 95% purity. The CDR3 loop spans 13 amino acids. V dropped 7 bases and J dropped 7 bases, with 13 bases sitting between them. Per the germline V gene, CDR1 is ENHRY and CDR2 is SYGVKD. Sequencing targeted expressed TCRB transcripts, as all isolated RNA had been reverse transcribed. Measured with immunoSEQ multiplex PCR; TCRdb has only the in-frame clones, and not every one. Of hundreds of thousands of clones in the sample, roughly 30% were seen once. The J gene is TRBJ1-4, the V gene TRBV10-3; D is undetermined. The clonotype was recovered from a man aged 18 to 30 in good health. Sequencing used naive CD4+ T cells from blood. CDR3 loop: CAITWGEGEKLFF. In DNA, the CDR3 is TGTGCCATCACGTGGGGTGAGGGTGAAAAACTGTTTTTT.